This T cell receptor (beta chain) is from a study of shared clonotypes between healthy human individuals. TCRdb's table, derived via immunoSEQ multiplex PCR, lists solely in-frame clones and lacks some. Of 1,400,000 or so clones listed, just under 99% are singletons. The CDR3 length is 14 residues. J was trimmed by 12 bases and V by 8 bases; bases with no gene match: 15. Germline V gives CDR1 MGHDK, CDR2 SYGVNS. This clone appeared a single time. The sequenced sample was naive CD4+ T cells sorted from blood. Subset defined: CD45RA+ positively selected. The receptor's source is a young man in good health. The J gene is TRBJ2-1, the V gene TRBV25-1; 8 bases agree with TRBD1. CDR3 in DNA: TGTGCCAGCCCTGGAACGGACAGGGTCGTTTGGCAGTTCTTC. It yields the protein CASPGTDRVVWQFF.